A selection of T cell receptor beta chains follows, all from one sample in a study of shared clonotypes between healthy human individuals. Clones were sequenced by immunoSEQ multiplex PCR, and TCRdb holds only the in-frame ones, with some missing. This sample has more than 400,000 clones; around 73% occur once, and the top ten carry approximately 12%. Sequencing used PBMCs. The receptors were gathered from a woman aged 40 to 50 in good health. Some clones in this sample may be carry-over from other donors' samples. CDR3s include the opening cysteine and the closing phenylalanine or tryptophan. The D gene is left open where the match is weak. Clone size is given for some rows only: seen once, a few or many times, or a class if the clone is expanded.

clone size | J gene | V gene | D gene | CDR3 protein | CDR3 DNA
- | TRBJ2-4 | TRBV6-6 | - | CASSYSPRNIQYF | TGTGCCAGCAGTTACTCGCCCAGAAACATTCAGTACTTC
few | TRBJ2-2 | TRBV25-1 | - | CASSERARFGANTGELFF | TGTGCCAGCAGTGAAAGGGCCCGGTTTGGCGCGAACACCGGGGAGCTGTTTTTT
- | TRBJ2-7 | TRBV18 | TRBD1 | CASSQRSVGQGKAPYEQYF | TGTGCCAGCTCACAGCGGTCAGTGGGACAGGGAAAGGCCCCCTACGAGCAGTACTTC
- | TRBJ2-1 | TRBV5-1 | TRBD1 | CASSFDRAPTDEQFF | TGCGCCAGCAGCTTCGACAGGGCACCCACAGATGAGCAGTTCTTC
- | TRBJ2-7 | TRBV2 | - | CASSQLAKQYF | TGTGCCAGCAGTCAGCTAGCGAAGCAGTACTTC
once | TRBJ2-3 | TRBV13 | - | CASSLQRTQYF | TGTGCCAGCAGCTTACAGCGGACGCAGTATTTT
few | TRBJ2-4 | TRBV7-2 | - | CASSPGPILIQYF | TGTGCCAGCAGCCCAGGGCCTATTTTAATTCAGTACTTC
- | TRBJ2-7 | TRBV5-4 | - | CASSPGQFIAYEQYF | TGTGCCAGCAGCCCTGGACAGTTTATCGCCTACGAGCAGTACTTC
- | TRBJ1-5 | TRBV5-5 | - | CASSFRPGTGNQPQHF | TGTGCCAGCAGCTTCCGCCCAGGGACGGGCAATCAGCCCCAGCATTTT
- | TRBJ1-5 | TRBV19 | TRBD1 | CACWDRRSNQPQHF | TGTGCCTGCTGGGACAGGCGTAGCAATCAGCCCCAGCATTTT
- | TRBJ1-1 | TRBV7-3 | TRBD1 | CASSRGTGGVNTEAFF | TGTGCCAGCAGCCGTGGAACAGGGGGTGTGAACACTGAAGCTTTCTTT
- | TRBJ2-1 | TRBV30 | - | CAWRQQGYNEQFF | TGTGCCTGGAGGCAACAGGGCTACAATGAGCAGTTCTTC
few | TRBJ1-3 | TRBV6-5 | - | CASSYDDTSGNTIYF | TGTGCCAGCAGTTACGACGACACCTCTGGAAACACCATATATTTT
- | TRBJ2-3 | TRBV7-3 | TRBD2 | CASSLGLAGTDTQYF | TGTGCCAGCAGCTTAGGATTAGCGGGTACAGATACGCAGTATTTT
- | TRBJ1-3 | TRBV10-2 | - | CASSGSSGNTIYF | TGCGCCAGCAGTGGGTCCTCTGGAAACACCATATATTTT
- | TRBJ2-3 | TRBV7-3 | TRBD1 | CASSLGQGAADTQYF | TGTGCCAGCAGCTTAGGACAGGGGGCGGCAGATACGCAGTATTTT
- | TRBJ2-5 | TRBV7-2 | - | CASSPTSRDSQETQYF | TGTGCCAGCAGCCCCACCTCGCGGGACAGCCAAGAGACCCAGTACTTC
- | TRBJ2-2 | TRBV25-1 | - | CASEPGPQGDTGELFF | TGTGCCAGCGAACCGGGGCCCCAAGGCGACACCGGGGAGCTGTTTTTT
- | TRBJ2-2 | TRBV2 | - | CASREGLARGTGELFF | TGTGCCAGCAGGGAAGGCCTAGCGCGAGGCACCGGGGAGCTGTTTTTT
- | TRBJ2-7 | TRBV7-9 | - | CASIGGTGEQYF | TGTGCCAGCATAGGAGGGACGGGCGAGCAGTACTTC
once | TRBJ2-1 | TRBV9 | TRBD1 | CASSPRQGSNEQFF | TGTGCCAGCAGCCCGAGACAGGGTTCCAATGAGCAGTTCTTC
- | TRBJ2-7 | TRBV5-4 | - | CASSLRGDNYEQYF | TGTGCCAGCAGCTTGAGGGGGGACAACTACGAGCAGTACTTC
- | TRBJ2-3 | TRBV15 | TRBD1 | CAASRGRTGGSDTQYF | TGTGCCGCCAGCAGAGGCAGGACAGGGGGTTCGGATACGCAGTATTTT
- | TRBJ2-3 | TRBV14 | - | CASSQVEDRNTDTQYF | TGTGCCAGCAGCCAAGTAGAGGACAGAAACACAGATACGCAGTATTTT
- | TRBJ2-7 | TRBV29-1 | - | CSVEDPGRGNYEQYF | TGCAGCGTTGAAGATCCGGGACGGGGAAACTACGAGCAGTACTTC
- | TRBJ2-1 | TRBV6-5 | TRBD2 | CASSRSGRAYNEQFF | TGTGCCAGCAGTAGAAGCGGGAGGGCCTACAATGAGCAGTTCTTC
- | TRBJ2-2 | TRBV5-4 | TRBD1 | CASSLRAQGAGGELFF | TGTGCCAGCAGCTTGCGTGCCCAGGGGGCCGGCGGGGAGCTGTTTTTT
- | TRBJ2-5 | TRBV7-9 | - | CASSVSLGRLETQYF | TGTGCCAGCAGCGTCAGCCTGGGGAGATTGGAGACCCAGTACTTC
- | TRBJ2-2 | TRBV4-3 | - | CASSQDFGGRTGELFF | TGCGCCAGCAGCCAAGATTTCGGGGGGCGGACCGGGGAGCTGTTTTTT
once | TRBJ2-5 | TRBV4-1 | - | CASSQGRLSLLQETQYF | TGCGCCAGCAGCCAAGGGAGACTATCCCTACTACAAGAGACCCAGTACTTC
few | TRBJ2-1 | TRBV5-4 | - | CASSSPGSGEQFF | TGTGCCAGCAGCTCGCCCGGAAGTGGGGAGCAGTTCTTC
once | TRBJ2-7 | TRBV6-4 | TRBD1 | CASSDPGQGRSSYEQYF | TGTGCCAGCAGTGACCCGGGACAGGGCAGGAGCTCCTACGAGCAGTACTTC
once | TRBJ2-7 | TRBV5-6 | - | CASSSGSFRTGEQYF | TGTGCCAGCAGCTCGGGTAGTTTCCGGACTGGGGAGCAGTACTTC
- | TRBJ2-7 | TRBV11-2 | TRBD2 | CASSDIAGRSYEQYF | TGTGCCAGCAGCGACATAGCGGGAAGAAGCTACGAGCAGTACTTC
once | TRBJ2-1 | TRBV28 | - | CASSPAYFRGLGNNEQFF | TGTGCCAGCAGTCCGGCCTATTTTAGGGGATTAGGGAACAATGAGCAGTTCTTC
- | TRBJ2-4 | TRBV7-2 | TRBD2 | CASSRSGTSGSAKNIQYF | TGTGCCAGCAGCCGTTCCGGGACTAGCGGTTCAGCCAAAAACATTCAGTACTTC
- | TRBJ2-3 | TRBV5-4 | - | CASSRGGYTDTQYF | TGTGCCAGCAGTCGAGGGGGTTACACAGATACGCAGTATTTT
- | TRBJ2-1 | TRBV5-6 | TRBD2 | CASSYIGGRIYNEQFF | TGTGCCAGCAGCTATATCGGGGGGAGGATCTACAATGAGCAGTTCTTC
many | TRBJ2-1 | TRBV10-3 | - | CAISESTSYNEQFF | TGTGCCATCAGTGAGTCAACCTCCTACAATGAGCAGTTCTTC
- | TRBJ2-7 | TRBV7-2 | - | CASSPSYEQYF | TGTGCCAGCAGCCCGTCCTACGAGCAGTACTTC
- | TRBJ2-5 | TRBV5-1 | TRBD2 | CASSSLTSGVQETQYF | TGCGCCAGCAGCTCCCTGACTAGCGGAGTTCAAGAGACCCAGTACTTC
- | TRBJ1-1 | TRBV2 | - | CASSDSGPEAFF | TGTGCCAGCAGTGACTCCGGGCCAGAAGCTTTCTTT
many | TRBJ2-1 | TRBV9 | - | CASSPPDVNEQFF | TGTGCCAGCAGCCCCCCGGACGTAAATGAGCAGTTCTTC
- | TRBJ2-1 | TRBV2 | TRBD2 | CASSKGLDLWDFF | TGTGCCAGCAGTAAGGGACTAGACTTATGGGATTTCTTC
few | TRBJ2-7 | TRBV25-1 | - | CASSEGGSYEQYF | TGTGCCAGCAGTGAAGGAGGGTCCTACGAGCAGTACTTC
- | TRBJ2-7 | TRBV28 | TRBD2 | CASSLPSGSYEQYF | TGTGCCAGCAGTTTACCGAGCGGGAGCTACGAGCAGTACTTC
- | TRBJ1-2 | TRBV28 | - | CASSFRDGVWSYTF | TGTGCCAGCAGTTTCCGGGACGGAGTGTGGAGCTACACCTTC